The 30 T cell receptor beta chains below come from one sample, sequenced in a study of T-cell reconstitution after alpha-beta-depleted transplantation in children. This sample's TCRbeta library carried unique molecular identifier barcodes. Via MiXCR, TCRdb re-called the PCR reads, giving one row per CDR3 protein. The sample lists about 980,000 distinct CDR3 sequences; roughly 31% were seen once. The sample in question was PBMCs, mostly from graft donor cells, obtained 360 days after TCRalphabeta/CD19-depleted stem cell transplant. The receptor set was obtained from a boy less than two years old who had a stem cell transplant for SCID, so the T cells may come from the graft donor.

This clonotype was picked up a small number of times. The rearrangement joins TRBV7-9 to TRBJ2-3, with D tentatively TRBD2 (6 bases). The germline V gene has CDR1 SEHNR and CDR2 FQNEAQ (reference sequence). The CDR3 consists of 16 residues. Trimming stripped 5 bases from V and 0 bases from J, with 15 bases between. CDR3 sequence (DNA): TGTGCCAGCAGCACATATAGCGGTGCTAGCACAGATACGCAGTATTTT. Its protein product is CASSTYSGASTDTQYF. The full variable domain, its missing parts supplied by reference TRBV7-9 and TRBJ2-3, is DTGVSQNPRHKITKRGQNVTFRCDPISEHNRLYWYRQTLGQGPEFLTYFQNEAQLEKSRLLSDRFSAERPKGSFSTLEIQRTEQGDSAMYLCASSTYSGASTDTQYFGPGTRLTVL.

This clonotype has a single count. The rearrangement links TRBV7-3 to TRBJ2-1, with 13 bases identical to TRBD2. Germline-derived CDR1 and CDR2 are SGHTA and FQGTGA. This CDR3 comprises 20 residues. V lost 4 bases, J lost 4 bases, and 16 bases stayed unmatched. CDR3 loop: CASSSISMATSGRLYNEQFF. Written as DNA, the CDR3 is TGTGCCAGCAGCTCGATTTCAATGGCGACTAGCGGGAGGTTATACAATGAGCAGTTCTTC. The full variable domain, completed using reference TRBV7-3 and TRBJ2-1, is GAGVSQTPSNKVTEKGKYVELRCDPISGHTALYWYRQSLGQGPEFLIYFQGTGAADDSGLPNDRFFAVRPEGSVSTLKIQRTERGDSAVYLCASSSISMATSGRLYNEQFFGPGTRLTVL.

Many counts were recorded for this clonotype. The V gene is TRBV7-2, the J gene TRBJ1-5; D not certain. The CDR3 has 16 residues. V lost 3 bases and J lost 1, with 13 bases in between. From germline, CDR1 is SGHTA and CDR2 FQGNSA. CDR3 sequence reads: CASSFGVRQSNQPQHF. Written as DNA, the CDR3 is TGTGCCAGCAGCTTCGGTGTTCGGCAGAGCAATCAGCCCCAGCATTTT.

This clonotype occurred a few times. This chain links TRBV19 with TRBJ1-1, with TRBD1 as a possible D gene (5 bases). There are 13 residues in the CDR3. Germline CDR1 LNHDA, CDR2 SQIVND (reference sequence). Trimming stripped 7 bases from V and 0 bases from J, with 9 bases between. DNA of the CDR3: TGTGCCAGTATCGAGGGGATGAACACTGAAGCTTTCTTT. Its translation: CASIEGMNTEAFF.

The rearrangement joins TRBV4-2 to TRBJ2-1; TRBD1 aligns across 12 bases. Per germline, CDR1 LGHNA and CDR2 YNFKEQ. The length of the CDR3 is 16 residues. V lost 1 base to trimming and J lost 8 bases; unmatched junction nucleotides: 6. CDR3 sequence (DNA): TGTGCCAGCAGCCAAGGGGACAGGGGGCGCCGGGATGAGCAGTTCTTC. Its translation is CASSQGDRGRRDEQFF.

This clonotype came up a few times. The chain couples TRBV12-3 or TRBV12-4 to TRBJ2-5; 12 bases are a match to TRBD2. Trimming took 6 bases from V and 5 from J; bases not matched to a gene: 7. The CDR3 is 15 amino acids. This chain's CDR3 is CASRALAGGRETQYF. CDR3 DNA sequence: TGTGCCAGCAGAGCACTAGCGGGGGGTCGGGAGACCCAGTACTTC.

The genes are TRBV27 and TRBJ1-1; D might be TRBD1 (6 bases). The CDR3 has 16 residues. The V end lost 2 bases, the J end lost 4 bases, and 17 bases lay between the germline ends. From germline, CDR1 is MNHEY and CDR2 SMNVEV (reference sequence). CDR3 protein: CASSLHGQGRGTEAFF. The CDR3 DNA reads as TGTGCCAGCAGTTTACACGGGCAGGGGAGGGGCACTGAAGCTTTCTTT.

This chain joins TRBV7-9 and TRBJ2-5; D not resolved. The germline V gene encodes CDR1 SEHNR and CDR2 FQNEAQ (reference sequence). CDR3 length equals 12 residues. Between the trimmed V and J ends, which lost 6 bases and 3 bases, there was a span of 8 bases. The CDR3: CASSLMKETQYF. DNA for the CDR3: TGTGCCAGCAGTCTTATGAAAGAGACCCAGTACTTC.

This clonotype occurred a few times. V usage is TRBV7-2 and J usage is TRBJ2-1; possibly TRBD2 for D (6 bases). With 4 bases removed from V and 10 bases from J, the gap between germline ends came to 11 bases. Germline V gives CDR1 SGHTA, CDR2 FQGNSA. CDR3 length: 12 amino acids. The CDR3 region has the DNA TGTGCCAGCAGCTCTAGGGCGGGAGAGCAGTTCTTC. Protein sequence: CASSSRAGEQFF.

This clonotype appeared a few times. CDR3 sequence reads: CASSLDPEGTGELFF. The CDR3 DNA follows: TGTGCCAGCAGCTTGGACCCGGAAGGGACCGGGGAGCTGTTTTTT. The chain has TRBV5-6 and TRBJ2-2, with D uncertain. Per the germline V gene, CDR1 is SGHDT and CDR2 is YYEEEE. The ends were cut back, 0 bases at V and 5 bases at J, with 11 bases in the middle. The CDR3 runs to 15 residues.

This rearrangement joins TRBV6-2 or TRBV6-3 to TRBJ2-1; no definite D call. Germline CDR1 MNHEY, CDR2 SVGEGT. There are 14 residues in the CDR3. V was shortened by 3 bases and J by 5 bases, with 11 bases between the two germline ends. The CDR3 here is CASSYLGRNNEQFF. As DNA, the CDR3 is TGTGCCAGCAGTTATTTAGGACGAAACAATGAGCAGTTCTTC.

The chain has TRBV25-1 and TRBJ1-1; D not resolved. The CDR3 is made up of 15 amino acids. Germline V gives CDR1 MGHDK, CDR2 SYGVNS. Between the trimmed V and J ends, which lost 5 bases and 3 bases, there was a span of 16 bases. The CDR3 sequence is CASSTGRGWHTEAFF. The CDR3 nucleotides read TGTGCCAGCAGTACTGGCCGGGGATGGCACACTGAAGCTTTCTTT.

This clonotype was observed once. The chain links TRBV5-1 to TRBJ2-1; 8 bases align to TRBD2. Germline loops: CDR1 SGHRS, CDR2 YFSETQ. V was pared by 4 bases and J by 5 bases, with 14 bases of the junction left unmatched. The CDR3 spans 17 residues. This CDR3 is CASSQTPRLARNNEQFF. The CDR3 DNA follows: TGCGCCAGCAGCCAGACGCCGAGACTAGCGAGGAACAATGAGCAGTTCTTC.

The rearrangement joins TRBV20-1 to TRBJ1-2; 9 positions match TRBD1. This CDR3 contains 14 residues. Trimming cost V 6 bases and J 0 bases; bases outside gene matches: 5. Looked up from germline, CDR1 is DFQATT and CDR2 is SNEGSKA (reference sequence). The CDR3 region is CSAADRGSNYGYTF. In DNA, the CDR3 is TGCAGTGCAGCGGACAGGGGCTCTAACTATGGCTACACCTTC.

This clonotype has only a few counts. The chain is built from TRBV7-2 and TRBJ1-1, with 7 nucleotides matching TRBD1. CDR3 length: 12 residues. After removal of 6 bases from V and 11 bases from J, the junction contained 9 bases not matched to a gene. Per germline, CDR1 SGHTA and CDR2 FQGNSA. This CDR3 reads CASRSGGPKAFF. In nucleotides, the CDR3 is TGTGCCAGCAGGTCAGGGGGTCCGAAGGCTTTCTTT.

The table lists this clonotype with a few counts. This chain links TRBV27 with TRBJ1-2; TRBD1 matches 7 bases. CDR3 length: 16 residues. In germline, CDR1 is MNHEY, CDR2 SMNVEV (reference sequence). V shed 5 bases and J 8 bases; nucleotides not matched to a gene: 17. This chain's CDR3 is CASSPNPPLGGGGYTF. DNA for the CDR3: TGTGCCAGCAGTCCGAATCCACCCCTAGGGGGCGGAGGCTACACCTTC.

J is TRBJ2-3 and V is TRBV2; no reliable D call. The CDR3 sequence is 15 residues long. V dropped 2 bases and J dropped 0 bases, with 9 bases sitting between them. Per the germline V gene, CDR1 is SNHLY and CDR2 is FYNNEI. CDR3 coding DNA: TGTGCCAGCAGTGAATTTGCATCTAGCACAGATACGCAGTATTTT. Its protein product is CASSEFASSTDTQYF.

This chain joins TRBV3-1 and TRBJ2-3; 8 nucleotides align to TRBD1. V shed 7 bases and J 5 bases; nucleotides not matched to a gene: 11. Looked up from germline, CDR1 is LGHDT and CDR2 is YNNKEL (reference sequence). This CDR3 is built from 15 residues. In DNA form, the CDR3 reads TGTGCCAGCACCCGGACAGGGCCAGTAGGAGATACGCAGTATTTT. This encodes CASTRTGPVGDTQYF.

The chain has TRBV4-2 and TRBJ1-2, with TRBD1 identical over 10 bases. The CDR3 runs to 16 residues. Germline-derived CDR1 and CDR2 are LGHNA and YNFKEQ. J lost 1 base, V lost 0 bases, and 2 bases had no gene match. The CDR3 here is CASSQEDRGLNYGYTF. As DNA, the CDR3 is TGTGCCAGCAGCCAAGAAGACAGGGGGCTTAACTATGGCTACACCTTC.

V is TRBV12-3 or TRBV12-4 and J is TRBJ2-5; D unresolved. CDR3 length: 13 amino acids. Trimming shortened V by 8 bases and J by 1 base, and 11 bases separated the two germline ends. The CDR3: CASGPSLQETQYF. The CDR3 DNA reads TGTGCCAGCGGGCCTAGTCTCCAAGAGACCCAGTACTTC.

This clonotype was observed a handful of times. The V gene is TRBV12-3 or TRBV12-4, the J gene TRBJ2-7, with D hard to call. This CDR3 has 11 residues. With 3 bases removed from V and 5 bases from J, the gap between germline ends came to 5 bases. The CDR3 loop reads CASSFWNEQYF. In nucleotides, the CDR3 is TGTGCCAGCAGTTTTTGGAACGAGCAGTACTTC.

This clonotype appeared a few times. The V and J genes are TRBV9 and TRBJ2-1; a possible D gene is TRBD1 (5 bases). V lost 0 bases, J lost 2 bases, and 9 bases lay in between. This CDR3 spans 15 amino acids. CDR1 is SGDLS and CDR2 is YYNGEE in the germline V gene. The DNA of the CDR3 is TGTGCCAGCAGCGTAGACAGCAGGGCCTACAATGAGCAGTTCTTC. This codes for CASSVDSRAYNEQFF.

This clonotype was counted a few times. The V and J genes are TRBV12-3 or TRBV12-4 and TRBJ2-1; D is perhaps TRBD1 (6 bases). This CDR3 spans 14 amino acids. The V gene lost 8 bases and the J gene lost 6 bases, with 17 bases spanning the gap. The CDR3 region has the DNA TGTGCCAGCGGGGGCGTGAGAGACGGCAATGAGCAGTTCTTC. Its translation: CASGGVRDGNEQFF.

The chain employs TRBV3-1 and TRBJ1-1; D may be TRBD1 (5 bases). Trimming cost V 0 bases and J 3 bases, with 14 bases left between them. The CDR3 runs 16 residues. Germline V gene data show CDR1 as LGHDT and CDR2 as YNNKEL (reference sequence). The CDR3 nucleotides read TGTGCCAGCAGCCAAGAGGGGGGGGTCGTGTACACTGAAGCTTTCTTT. Amino acid sequence: CASSQEGGVVYTEAFF.

This rearrangement joins TRBV4-1 to TRBJ2-3; D may be TRBD1 or TRBD2 (5 bases each). V was shortened by 7 bases and J by 2 bases, with 19 bases between the two germline ends. CDR1 MGHRA and CDR2 YSYEKL come from the germline V gene. CDR3 length: 16 residues. CDR3 in DNA: TGCGCCAGCAAGAAAACGCAGGGAGCCTCCACAGATACGCAGTATTTT. Protein: CASKKTQGASTDTQYF.

This clonotype was seen only a few times. The rearrangement joins TRBV7-9 to TRBJ2-2, with D perhaps assigned TRBD1 or TRBD2 (5 bases each). The germline V gene has CDR1 SEHNR and CDR2 FQNEAQ (reference sequence). This CDR3 region has 16 residues. Trimming shortened V by 1 base and J by 7 bases, and 16 bases separated the two germline ends. The CDR3 protein is CASSLGYGGQGGELFF. CDR3 nucleotides: TGTGCCAGCAGCTTAGGGTACGGAGGACAAGGCGGGGAGCTGTTTTTT.

The chain uses TRBV9 and TRBJ1-5, with D unclear. Germline V gene data show CDR1 as SGDLS and CDR2 as YYNGEE. The CDR3 is made up of 13 amino acids. V shed 3 bases and J shed 3 bases, with 7 bases lying between them. The CDR3 reads CASSDRPNQPQHF. Here the CDR3 DNA reads TGTGCCAGCAGCGATCGACCCAATCAGCCCCAGCATTTT.

This chain uses TRBV18 with TRBJ2-1, with 8 bases matching TRBD2. The CDR3 contains 15 residues. Germline-derived CDR1 and CDR2 are KGHSH and LQKENI. V lost 3 bases, J lost 6 bases, and 7 bases stayed unmatched. CDR3 coding DNA: TGTGCCAGCTCACCCCGGGGGGGGGCTGGCAATGAGCAGTTCTTC. It encodes CASSPRGGAGNEQFF.

This clonotype was picked up many times. The rearrangement uses TRBV4-2 and TRBJ2-5, with D tentatively TRBD2 (6 bases). Germline V gene lookup returns CDR1 LGHNA and CDR2 YNFKEQ. CDR3 length: 16 amino acids. Trimming left V 6 bases short and J 2 bases short, with 19 bases between. The CDR3 region has the DNA TGTGCCAGCAGTCCCTCCCGACGGGGGTCGCAAGAGACCCAGTACTTC. Its translation is CASSPSRRGSQETQYF.

The chain combines TRBV12-3 or TRBV12-4 with TRBJ2-4; D gene unclear. This CDR3 is built from 13 residues. V was cut by 3 bases and J by 7 bases, with 10 bases left in between. The CDR3 region has the DNA TGTGCCAGCAGTTTGAATAACGGTAACATTCAGTACTTC. Its protein is CASSLNNGNIQYF.